A selection of T cell receptor beta chains follows, all from one sample in a study of shared clonotypes between healthy human individuals. The method was immunoSEQ multiplex PCR; TCRdb's version includes in-frame clones alone and lacks a portion of them. The data hold 550,000 to 700,000 clones, with approximately 73% observed a single time. Sample: memory CD4+ T cells sorted from blood. The receptors originated from a woman younger than 45 in good health. Each CDR3 is given with its conserved first and last residue. Fields, in order: D gene, clone size, J gene, V gene, CDR3 DNA, CDR3 protein. D genes are given only for firm matches. Expanded clones get a size class; other rows say once, few or many, or leave the size out.

. | . | TRBJ1-2 | TRBV2 | TGTGCCAGCAGTCGGGGGTCGAGTAACTATGGCTACACCTTC | CASSRGSSNYGYTF
. | . | TRBJ2-7 | TRBV6-1 | TGTGCCAGCAGTGAAGGGGGACTGAACTACGAGCAGTACTTC | CASSEGGLNYEQYF
TRBD1 | . | TRBJ1-2 | TRBV18 | TGTGCCAGCTCGTCAGGGGGTAACTATGGCTACACCTTC | CASSSGGNYGYTF
. | . | TRBJ2-7 | TRBV11-2 | TGTGCCAGCAGCTTTCGTTGGGATTGGGCTAGCGCCTACGAGCAGTACTTC | CASSFRWDWASAYEQYF
. | . | TRBJ2-3 | TRBV7-6 | TGTGCCAGCAGCCGTACTCCCACAGGCGGGCCAGATACGCAGTATTTT | CASSRTPTGGPDTQYF
. | few | TRBJ2-6 | TRBV4-1 | TGCGCCAGCAGCCACCGCCCCTTTGAAGGCATCTCTGGGGCCAACGTCCTGACTTTC | CASSHRPFEGISGANVLTF
TRBD2 | few | TRBJ2-7 | TRBV6-1 | TGTGCCAGCAGTCCTCAGGGCAGCGGGAGCTACGAGCAGTACTTC | CASSPQGSGSYEQYF
. | few | TRBJ1-5 | TRBV19 | TGTGCCAGTAGTATAGCAGGCAGGGAGAATCAGCCCCAGCATTTT | CASSIAGRENQPQHF
. | . | TRBJ1-3 | TRBV19 | TGTGCCAGTAAAGCAGTCGGCTCTGGAAACACCATATATTTT | CASKAVGSGNTIYF
. | . | TRBJ2-1 | TRBV7-2 | TGTGCCAGCAGCCCCCAGTCCTTCAATGAGCAGTTCTTC | CASSPQSFNEQFF
. | . | TRBJ1-5 | TRBV9 | TGTGCCAGCAGCGGGGACCCTGGCGGCAATCAGCCCCAGCATTTT | CASSGDPGGNQPQHF
TRBD2 | . | TRBJ2-1 | TRBV6-1 | TGTGCCAGCAGTGGGGGACTAGCGGGAAGGGAGCAGTTCTTC | CASSGGLAGREQFF
. | . | TRBJ1-1 | TRBV6-1 | TGTGCCAGCAGTTATTTAGTAGGGACTGAAGCTTTCTTT | CASSYLVGTEAFF
. | . | TRBJ2-1 | TRBV30 | TGTGCCTGGACCAGACTCAATGAGCAGTTCTTC | CAWTRLNEQFF
TRBD2 | many | TRBJ2-3 | TRBV10-3 | TGTGCCATCCGACAGTGGCTAGCGGGCACAGATACGCAGTATTTT | CAIRQWLAGTDTQYF
. | . | TRBJ2-2 | TRBV5-1 | TGCGCCAGCAGCTCGGACACGGCGAACACCGGGGAGCTGTTTTTT | CASSSDTANTGELFF
TRBD1 | . | TRBJ2-7 | TRBV28 | TGTGCCAGCAGCGCGCCGGGGACAGGGGTGGGCGAGCAGTACTTC | CASSAPGTGVGEQYF
TRBD2 | . | TRBJ2-7 | TRBV2 | TGTGCCAGCAGTGACTTGAGGCTAGCGGGCTTCACCTACGAGCAGTACTTC | CASSDLRLAGFTYEQYF
. | . | TRBJ2-6 | TRBV25-1 | TGTGCCAGCAGGAGAAACGGGGGTGCTGGGGCCAACGTCCTGACTTTC | CASRRNGGAGANVLTF
TRBD1 | . | TRBJ2-5 | TRBV7-9 | TGTGCCAGCAGCCCTGAGACAGGGGGGACCCAGTACTTC | CASSPETGGTQYF
. | . | TRBJ2-1 | TRBV10-3 | TGTGCCATCAGTCAGGGTAATGAGCAGTTCTTC | CAISQGNEQFF
TRBD2 | . | TRBJ2-1 | TRBV9 | TGTGCCAGCAGCTTGCGGACTAGCCGGGGGAGTGAGCAGTTCTTC | CASSLRTSRGSEQFF
. | once | TRBJ2-7 | TRBV30 | TGTGCCTGGAGTGTAACAGGGCTGCGGCAGTACTTC | CAWSVTGLRQYF
. | . | TRBJ1-2 | TRBV5-6 | TGTGCCAGCAGCTTGGTTAGGGGTTTCAACTATGGCTACACCTTC | CASSLVRGFNYGYTF
. | many | TRBJ2-7 | TRBV5-1 | TGCGCCAGCAGCCCGGGGTTGCGGAGGGATTCCTACGAGCAGTACTTC | CASSPGLRRDSYEQYF
TRBD2 | few | TRBJ2-1 | TRBV19 | TGTGCCAGTAGTAACGGACTAGCGGGGGCCCCCTACAATGAGCAGTTCTTC | CASSNGLAGAPYNEQFF
TRBD1 | . | TRBJ2-2 | TRBV25-1 | TGTGCCAGCAGTGATCCAGGACAGGGTGACACCGGGGAGCTGTTTTTT | CASSDPGQGDTGELFF
. | few | TRBJ2-3 | TRBV18 | TGTGCCAGCTCACCCAATCCTTGGGGGGCGGAACTAATGGATACGCAGTATTTT | CASSPNPWGAELMDTQYF
. | . | TRBJ1-2 | TRBV6-1 | TGTGCCAGCAGTGAACAGGGAGGAGGTGGCTACACCTTC | CASSEQGGGGYTF
. | . | TRBJ2-1 | TRBV15 | TGTGCCACCAGCAGAGACCGCTACAGAGAGCAGTTCTTC | CATSRDRYREQFF
. | few | TRBJ2-7 | TRBV7-2 | TGTGCCAGCAGCACGGGGGACAGCTACTACGAGCAGTACTTC | CASSTGDSYYEQYF
. | . | TRBJ1-4 | TRBV6-1 | TGTGCCAGCAGTGAAAGGAGAGGGCCGCGACTGTTTTTT | CASSERRGPRLFF
TRBD1 | . | TRBJ1-2 | TRBV6-5 | TGTGCCAGCAGTTACGCGCGGCAGGGGGATGGCTACACCTTC | CASSYARQGDGYTF
. | . | TRBJ2-1 | TRBV4-2 | TGTGCCAGCAGCCAAGAAGTTCAGCACTCCTACAATGAGCAGTTCTTC | CASSQEVQHSYNEQFF
. | . | TRBJ1-1 | TRBV14 | TGTGCCAGCAGCCAAGATCATGTGGGGGGAACTGAAGCTTTCTTT | CASSQDHVGGTEAFF
TRBD1 | . | TRBJ2-5 | TRBV7-9 | TGTGCCAGCCGGGACAGGCTAGGTGGGACCCAAGAGACCCAGTACTTC | CASRDRLGGTQETQYF
. | . | TRBJ1-1 | TRBV5-1 | TGCGCCAGCAGCTTGTCCCCTATGAACACTGAAGCTTTCTTT | CASSLSPMNTEAFF
. | . | TRBJ1-1 | TRBV6-5 | TGTGCCAGCAGTTACTCGGTCAACACTGAAGCTTTCTTT | CASSYSVNTEAFF
. | . | TRBJ2-2 | TRBV5-1 | TGCGCCAGCAGCTTAGCACAGAGAACCGGGGAGCTGTTTTTT | CASSLAQRTGELFF
. | . | TRBJ2-7 | TRBV6-1 | TGTGCCAGCAGTGTTAGGTCTGGCGGAGGGGTAACCTACGAGCAGTACTTC | CASSVRSGGGVTYEQYF
. | few | TRBJ2-3 | TRBV19 | TGTGCCAGTAGTTCCGGGTCATACACAGATACGCAGTATTTT | CASSSGSYTDTQYF
TRBD1 | . | TRBJ1-5 | TRBV19 | TGTGCCAGTAGCGGGACAGGGGATATAAGCAATCAGCCCCAGCATTTT | CASSGTGDISNQPQHF
TRBD1 | . | TRBJ1-1 | TRBV29-1 | TGCAGCGTTGAAAAGGGACAGGGGCTATCGAACACTGAAGCTTTCTTT | CSVEKGQGLSNTEAFF
. | . | TRBJ2-7 | TRBV30 | TGTGCCTGGATTAGCGTTTCCTACGAGCAGTACTTC | CAWISVSYEQYF
. | once | TRBJ2-7 | TRBV28 | TGTGCCAGCAGTTTATTTATGGGGAACCCCTACGAGCAGTACTTC | CASSLFMGNPYEQYF
. | . | TRBJ2-5 | TRBV30 | TGTGCCTGGAGTCAGGCACAGGGACAAGAGACCCAGTACTTC | CAWSQAQGQETQYF
. | . | TRBJ1-1 | TRBV7-7 | TGTGCCAGCAGCCCCCATCTGGGAACTGAAGCTTTCTTT | CASSPHLGTEAFF
. | . | TRBJ1-1 | TRBV5-1 | TGCGCCAGCAGCTTGGTTGTTGGGGGAAACACTGAAGCTTTCTTT | CASSLVVGGNTEAFF
. | . | TRBJ2-7 | TRBV28 | TGTGTCAGCGCCTCTGTGCATCCCCCCTACGAGCAGTACTTC | CVSASVHPPYEQYF
. | once | TRBJ1-6 | TRBV27 | TGTGCCAGCAGTTTAGTCGGGCAGCGGGCTTCACCCCTCCACTTT | CASSLVGQRASPLHF
. | few | TRBJ2-5 | TRBV19 | TGTGCCAGTAGTGATAAGGGGGGAGAGACCCAGTACTTC | CASSDKGGETQYF
TRBD1 | . | TRBJ1-5 | TRBV19 | TGTGCCAGTAGTACGCGACAGGGGGTTGGCAATCAGCCCCAGCATTTT | CASSTRQGVGNQPQHF